This T cell receptor beta chain was observed in a study of T-cell reconstitution after alpha-beta-depleted transplantation in children. Germline V gene sequence: CDR1 SGHRS, CDR2 YFSETQ. Trimming pared 1 base from V and 5 bases from J, leaving 15 bases between. The length of the CDR3 is 15 residues. Findings and caveats of the study: Surviving recipient cells, namely T cells and thymic progenitors, were the source of high day-60 TCRbeta diversity in some patients. Once a year had passed after transplant, T-cell counts and diversity came mostly from newly produced T cells. As was reported, about two months after transplant, alpha-beta T cells came from several hundred expanded graft clones.

A library of TCRbeta sequences, prepared with unique molecular identifiers, was generated. TCRdb passed the PCR reads through MiXCR, listing each CDR3 protein once. The data contain 150,000 to 200,000 distinct CDR3 sequences, 6.3% of them seen just once; the ten biggest clones take up just over 4.5%. This clonotype was counted only a few times. Its target is unknown. Sequencing was performed on PBMCs, taken before TCRalphabeta/CD19-depleted stem cell transplant. This clonotype originated in a girl less than two years old with combined immunodeficiency, due to receive a stem cell transplant. The chain recombines TRBV5-1 with TRBJ2-5; either TRBD1 or TRBD2 may supply D (6 bases each). The CDR3 here is CASSLYGGRDETQYF. The CDR3 coding sequence is TGCGCCAGCAGCTTGTACGGGGGCCGGGATGAGACCCAGTACTTC.